One and the same sample provided the 9 T cell receptor beta chains below, sequenced in a study of blood T cell repertoires in COVID-19. Here immunoSEQ multiplex PCR was the method, and the copy in TCRdb shows in-frame clones only, minus some. The repertoire holds tens of thousands of clones, with 77% as singletons. Material for sequencing was peripheral blood. These receptors all stem from a human donor with active or convalescent COVID-19. The donor label of this sample is uncertain.

The V call is TRBV28, the J call TRBJ2-4; 7 bases match TRBD2. This CDR3 spans 14 amino acids. The V gene end was trimmed by 6 bases and the J gene end by 8 bases; junction bases not matched to a gene: 10. In germline, CDR1 is MDHEN, CDR2 SYDVKM. Here the CDR3 reads CASRKGQGGDIQYF. CDR3 nucleotides: TGTGCCAGCAGGAAGGGGCAGGGAGGGGACATTCAGTACTTC.

The gene calls are TRBV7-2 and TRBJ2-2; 8 bases map to TRBD2. The CDR3 is made up of 16 amino acids. Germline assignment: CDR1 SGHTA and CDR2 FQGNSA. V was pared by 5 bases and J by 1 base, with 6 bases of the junction left unmatched. CDR3 bases: TGTGCCAGCAGCCCGATGAGCGGGAGGAACACCGGGGAGCTGTTTTTT. It codes for CASSPMSGRNTGELFF.

The chain combines TRBV6-7 with TRBJ2-7; 7 bases agree with TRBD1. TRBV6-7 qualifies as an ORF whose function is uncertain. This CDR3 comprises 17 residues. Trimming cost V 7 bases and J 3 bases; bases outside gene matches: 18. CDR3 residues: CASTSSDRRPQIYEQYF. DNA for the CDR3: TGTGCCAGCACCTCCTCGGACAGGAGGCCTCAAATCTACGAGCAGTACTTC.

This clone has a handful of counts. This chain joins TRBV27 and TRBJ1-2, with D hard to call. The V gene lost 3 bases and the J gene lost 4 bases, with 12 bases spanning the gap. Germline V gives CDR1 MNHEY, CDR2 SMNVEV (reference sequence). The CDR3 runs 14 residues. Written as DNA, the CDR3 is TGTGCCAGCAGTTTGAGCGGCCCTGGCTATGGCTACACCTTC. It specifies CASSLSGPGYGYTF.

This chain connects TRBV19 to TRBJ1-6; no clear D gene. Germline lookup yields CDR1 LNHDA and CDR2 SQIVND (reference sequence). V lost 11 bases and J 7 bases, leaving 15 bases between the germline ends. This CDR3 spans 13 amino acids. The chain's CDR3 is CAVGSSLNSPLHF. CDR3 nucleotide sequence: TGTGCCGTCGGGTCTTCTTTAAATTCACCCCTCCACTTT.

The V gene is TRBV24-1, the J gene TRBJ2-1; D possibly corresponds to TRBD2 (6 bases). Trimming removed 5 bases at V and 0 bases at J, with 13 bases between. CDR3 length equals 16 residues. Germline V CDR1 and CDR2: KGHDR, SFDVKD. CDR3 residues: CATSAGGVSSYNEQFF. CDR3 nucleotides: TGTGCCACCAGTGCCGGCGGGGTCAGCTCCTACAATGAGCAGTTCTTC.

This rearrangement joins TRBV30 to TRBJ1-5, with 7 bases identical to TRBD1. The CDR3 loop spans 15 amino acids. Germline loops: CDR1 GTSNPN, CDR2 SVGIG (reference sequence). The V segment lost 2 bases and the J segment 0 bases; nucleotides outside the gene matches: 4. CDR3 loop: CAWSRDSNSNQPQHF. CDR3 bases: TGTGCCTGGAGTCGGGACAGCAATAGCAATCAGCCCCAGCATTTT.

CDR3 protein: CASRERGGLINEQFF. The CDR3 DNA sequence: TGTGCCAGCAGGGAGCGGGGGGGACTCATCAATGAGCAGTTCTTC. The V gene is TRBV5-4, the J gene TRBJ2-1, with 10 bases that match TRBD2. After removal of 5 bases from V and 6 bases from J, the junction contained 8 bases not matched to a gene. This CDR3 has 15 residues. Germline CDR1 reads SGHNT; CDR2 reads YYREEE (reference sequence).

The chain has TRBV12-3 or TRBV12-4 and TRBJ1-2, with D tentatively TRBD1 (6 bases). The CDR3 covers 12 residues. The ends were cut back, 5 bases at V and 8 bases at J, with 12 bases in the middle. CDR3 nucleotide sequence: TGTGCCAGCAGTGCCGACAGGTGGGGCTACACCTTC. Protein: CASSADRWGYTF.